This entry is about one T cell receptor (beta chain). Its specific antigen is unknown. The sample holds no much larger clone one base away, and base qualities are not on file. This specimen comes from a study of a mutant IDH1 vaccine in newly diagnosed glioma (dated by TCRdb to the early 2020s). Broadly, across the study: Vaccination began 4-6 weeks after radiotherapy alone, or alongside temozolomide cycles in the chemotherapy-containing groups. Prior to enrollment, standard therapy consisting of radiotherapy alone, temozolomide alone, or radiochemotherapy with temozolomide had been administered to patients, with the combination being received by most patients. For exploratory analyses, longitudinal TCRB deep sequencing was carried out in roughly 23 treated patients wherever samples were available. Of the roughly 34 treated patients, 62.5% were male and approximately 38% were female, and a mean age of approximately 40 years was recorded. The week-35 safety follow-up took place at visit V12, and the week-47 end of study took place at visit V13. Peripheral blood samples were drawn at six visits, namely V03 (baseline), V05, V07, V10, V12 and V13. What the research found in general, with its limitations: Availability determined which PBMC samples were chosen for TCRB deep sequencing. Across multiple MHC alleles, vaccine-induced immune responses were seen in around 93% of patients. Pseudoprogression seemed to be unrelated to changes in the top peripheral T cell clonotypes found by TCRB sequencing. The authors noted that analyses of patient blood samples could not be reproduced because of sample limitations.

The sample's time point label is to be understood as: week 35, safety follow-up. A 20-mer mutant IDH1 peptide at 300 micrograms in Montanide made up each vaccine dose, which was injected subcutaneously together with topical imiquimod. Across visits V03 through V10, patients got a total of eight vaccinations, given in weeks 1, 3, 5, 7, 11, 15, 19 and 23. All donors had newly diagnosed IDH1-mutant astrocytomas of WHO grade 3 or 4 that showed loss of nuclear ATRX. The samples were drawn from NOA16, a multicentre, single-arm, open-label phase I trial in Germany that tested a mutant IDH1 peptide vaccine in humans for the first time. Genomic DNA for TCRB sequencing was extracted from EDTA blood using the DNeasy Blood and Tissue Kit. The CDR3 sequence holds 14 residues, the cysteine and phenylalanine included. Only the CDR3 part of the read is kept: 42 bases, read in frame from the first base. V is pruned by 3 bases and J by 5 bases, leaving 5 bases of the junction without a gene match. The germline V gene (reference sequence) gives CDR1 as MNHEY and CDR2 as SMNVEV.

The library was produced with the immunoSEQ multiplex PCR assay. The hsTCRB Kit was used according to the manufacturer's protocol to amplify rearranged TCR beta chain sequences. An Illumina MiSeq was used to sequence the TCRB libraries. In the original analysis: Demultiplexing, trimming and gene mapping were performed with the kit vendor's proprietary platform. Entries here come from immuneACCESS through TCRdb and include only in-frame sequences with V and J called. Some clones fail to appear in such tables; in the studies checked, an unresolved V gene covers under half of the shortfall, and the cause of the remainder is unknown. V and J calls and clone size follow that table, whereas D and trimming were derived from the DNA. For this sample there are some 33,000 clones; over 65% appear just once. The ten largest account for 15% of the sample.

This receptor was taken from a man aged 30-40 years with glioma. The sequencing here drew on PBMCs, taken from a glioma patient whose treatment included an IDH1 peptide vaccine. The chain is assembled from TRBV27 and TRBJ1-1, with 8 central nucleotides matching TRBD1. Read as DNA, the sequence is TGTGCCAGCAGTTTGTCAGGGGGCTATACTGAAGCTTTCTTT. Translation gives CASSLSGGYTEAFF.